A single sample is the source of the 2 T cell receptor beta chains below, sequenced in a study of follicular helper T cells after annual influenza vaccination. Sample time point: 2015-2016 season, 7 days after influenza vaccination. TCRdb's table, derived via immunoSEQ multiplex PCR, lists solely in-frame clones and lacks some. Among 8,500 to 11,000 clones listed, roughly 83% were seen once. The sequencing here drew on CXCR5- memory CD4+ T cells sorted from blood, taken 7 days after influenza vaccination. Every receptor here comes from an adult who received the influenza vaccine.

This clone was found a few times. The gene calls are TRBV11-3 and TRBJ2-7, with TRBD1 identical over 8 bases. The CDR3 sequence is 13 residues long. With 3 bases clipped from V and 3 bases from J, the junction kept 1 base outside the gene matches. Per germline, CDR1 SGHNT and CDR2 YENEEA. As DNA, the CDR3 is TGTGCCAGCAGCTTCGGGACAGGCTACGAGCAGTACTTC. Protein: CASSFGTGYEQYF.

This clone was seen only once. This chain joins TRBV12-2 and TRBJ1-1; the table calls TRBD1, which could not be checked here. TRBV12-2 counts as a pseudogene. The CDR3 loop spans 17 amino acids. The CDR3 region is CASRSLPPSDMNTEAFF. The CDR3 coding sequence is TGTGCAAGTCGCTCTCTCCCGCCCTCTGACATGAACACTGAAGCTTTCTTT.